This paragraph reports one T cell receptor beta chain. Antigen unknown. The sample comes from a study of molecular identifiers for immune sequencing clone quantification. The CDR3 sequence is 14 residues long. V lost 10 bases to trimming and J lost 6 bases, with 23 bases between them. Via MiXCR, TCRdb re-called the PCR reads, giving one row per CDR3 protein. Of under 600,000 distinct CDR3 sequences listed, around 23% are singletons. Study findings and constraints: Beyond 20 RNA copies, clones held over 97% of effector molecules, compared with under 1% in naive cells. Jurkat TCR RNA from one cell was spiked into approximately 930,000 naive cells, and it was reportedly detectable there.

Sequencing was carried out using naive CD8+ T cells from blood, with Jurkat cell RNA spiked in. Documented subset: FACS-sorted CD8+CD4-CCR7+CD45RA+ naive T cells. This TCR derives from a human donor in good health. Some libraries in this study had Jurkat cell RNA spiked in. The V gene is TRBV5-3, the J gene TRBJ2-7, with D perhaps matching TRBD2 (5 bases). TRBV5-3 is recorded as an ORF, its role being uncertain. CDR3: CARSFGGGLGEQYF. CDR3 bases: TGTGCCCGCAGCTTTGGCGGAGGCTTAGGCGAGCAGTACTTC.